This TCR beta chain is drawn from a study of CD8 T cells in Susac syndrome. An amount of RNA that ranged from about 0.45 to 1 ug was reverse transcribed with random hexamers. An immunoSEQ multiplex PCR generated amplified TCR beta CDR3 products spanning 54 Vbeta and 13 Jbeta. TCRdb re-derived calls from the immunoSEQ multiplex PCR reads in MiXCR, one entry per CDR3 protein. The table has about 180,000 distinct CDR3 sequences, nearly 97% seen once. TCR beta from blood CD8+ and CD4+ T cells was sequenced. It was negative isolation that provided the CD8+ and CD4+ T cells, whereas TEMRA cells were enriched by FACS. V lost 4 bases and J 5 bases, leaving 11 bases between the germline ends. The CDR3 loop spans 13 amino acids. The germline V gene encodes CDR1 KGHDR and CDR2 SFDVKD.

The sample consisted of CD4+ T cells from PBMCs. The rearrangement uses TRBV24-1 and TRBJ2-7, with D possibly matching TRBD1 (5 bases). This TCR was recovered from a human donor with multiple sclerosis. CDR3 residues: CATSDPGLHEQYF. The DNA for the CDR3 is TGTGCCACCAGTGACCCAGGGTTACACGAGCAGTACTTC.